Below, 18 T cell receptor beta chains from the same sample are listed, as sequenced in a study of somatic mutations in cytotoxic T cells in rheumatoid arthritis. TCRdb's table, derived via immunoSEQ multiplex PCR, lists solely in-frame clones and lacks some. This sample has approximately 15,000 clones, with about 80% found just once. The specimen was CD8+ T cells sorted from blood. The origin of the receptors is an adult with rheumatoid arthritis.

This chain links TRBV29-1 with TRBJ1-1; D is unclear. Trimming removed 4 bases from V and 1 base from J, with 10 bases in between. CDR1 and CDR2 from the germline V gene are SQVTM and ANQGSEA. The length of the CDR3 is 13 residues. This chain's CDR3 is CSVGGLRNTEAFF. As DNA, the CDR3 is TGCAGCGTTGGAGGACTGAGGAACACTGAAGCTTTCTTT.

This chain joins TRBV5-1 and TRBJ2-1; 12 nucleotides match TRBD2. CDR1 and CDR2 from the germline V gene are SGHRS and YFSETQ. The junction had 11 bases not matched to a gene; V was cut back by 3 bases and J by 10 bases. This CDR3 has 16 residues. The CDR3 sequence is CASSSRWTSGTGEQFF. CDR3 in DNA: TGCGCCAGCAGCTCCCGGTGGACTAGCGGGACCGGAGAGCAGTTCTTC.

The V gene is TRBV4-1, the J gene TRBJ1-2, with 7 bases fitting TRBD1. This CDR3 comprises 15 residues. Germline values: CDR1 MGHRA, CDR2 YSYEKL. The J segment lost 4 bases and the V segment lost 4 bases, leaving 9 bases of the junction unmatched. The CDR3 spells CASSPTTGTSYGYTF. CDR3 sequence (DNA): TGCGCCAGCAGCCCAACGACAGGGACTAGCTATGGCTACACCTTC.

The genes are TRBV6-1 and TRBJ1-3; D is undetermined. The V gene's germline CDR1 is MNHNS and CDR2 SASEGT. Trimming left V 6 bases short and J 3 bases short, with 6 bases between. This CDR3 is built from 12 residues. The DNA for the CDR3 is TGTGCCAGCAGCCAGCTTGGAAACACCATATATTTT. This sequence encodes CASSQLGNTIYF.

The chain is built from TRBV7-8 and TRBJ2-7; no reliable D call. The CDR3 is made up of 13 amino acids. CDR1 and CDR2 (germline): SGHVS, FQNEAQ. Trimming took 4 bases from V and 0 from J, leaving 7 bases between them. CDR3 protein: CASSSDVSYEQYF. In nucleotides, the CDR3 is TGTGCCAGCAGCTCGGACGTCTCCTACGAGCAGTACTTC.

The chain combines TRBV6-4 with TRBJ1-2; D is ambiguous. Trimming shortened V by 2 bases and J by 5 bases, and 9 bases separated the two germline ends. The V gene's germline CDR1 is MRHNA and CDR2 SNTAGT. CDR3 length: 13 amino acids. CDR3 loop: CASSDTGGYGYTF. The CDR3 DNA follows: TGTGCCAGCAGTGACACGGGCGGTTATGGCTACACCTTC.

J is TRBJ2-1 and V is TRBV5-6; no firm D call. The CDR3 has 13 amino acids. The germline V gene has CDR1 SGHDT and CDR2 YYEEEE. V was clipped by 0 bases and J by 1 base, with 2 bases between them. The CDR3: CASSLGSYNEQFF. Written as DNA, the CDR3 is TGTGCCAGCAGCTTGGGTTCCTACAATGAGCAGTTCTTC.

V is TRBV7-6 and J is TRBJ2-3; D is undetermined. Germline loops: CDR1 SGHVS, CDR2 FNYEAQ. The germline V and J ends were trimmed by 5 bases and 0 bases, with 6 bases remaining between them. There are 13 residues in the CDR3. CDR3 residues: CASSHTSTDTQYF. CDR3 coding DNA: TGTGCCAGCAGCCATACTAGCACAGATACGCAGTATTTT.

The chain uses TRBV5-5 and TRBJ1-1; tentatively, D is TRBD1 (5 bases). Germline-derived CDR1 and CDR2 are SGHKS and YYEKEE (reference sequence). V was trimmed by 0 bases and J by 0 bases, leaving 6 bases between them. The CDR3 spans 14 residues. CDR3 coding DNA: TGTGCCAGCAGCTTGGGACAGATGAACACTGAAGCTTTCTTT. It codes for CASSLGQMNTEAFF.

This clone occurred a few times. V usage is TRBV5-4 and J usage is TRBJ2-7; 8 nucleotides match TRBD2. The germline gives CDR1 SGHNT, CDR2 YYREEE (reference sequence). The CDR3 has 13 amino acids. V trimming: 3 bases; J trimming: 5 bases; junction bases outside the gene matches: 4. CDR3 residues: CASSSPGGNEQYF. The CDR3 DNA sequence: TGTGCCAGCAGCTCCCCGGGGGGGAACGAGCAGTACTTC. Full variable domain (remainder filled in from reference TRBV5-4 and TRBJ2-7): ETGVTQSPTHLIKTRGQQVTLRCSSQSGHNTVSWYQQALGQGPQFIFQYYREEENGRGNFPPRFSGLQFPNYSSELNVNALELDDSALYLCASSSPGGNEQYFGPGTRLTVT.

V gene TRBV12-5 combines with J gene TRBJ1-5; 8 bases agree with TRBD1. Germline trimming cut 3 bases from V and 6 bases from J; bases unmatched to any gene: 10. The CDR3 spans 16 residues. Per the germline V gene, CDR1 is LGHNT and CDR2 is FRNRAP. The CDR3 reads CASGFVGRGPIQPQHF. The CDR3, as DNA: TGTGCTAGTGGTTTCGTGGGCAGGGGGCCGATTCAGCCCCAGCATTTT.

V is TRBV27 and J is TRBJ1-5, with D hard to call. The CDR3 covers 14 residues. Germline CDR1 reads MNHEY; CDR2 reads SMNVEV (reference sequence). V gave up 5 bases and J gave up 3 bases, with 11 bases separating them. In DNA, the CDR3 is TGTGCCAGCAGTCCCTCAGGCTACAATCAGCCCCAGCATTTT. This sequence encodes CASSPSGYNQPQHF.

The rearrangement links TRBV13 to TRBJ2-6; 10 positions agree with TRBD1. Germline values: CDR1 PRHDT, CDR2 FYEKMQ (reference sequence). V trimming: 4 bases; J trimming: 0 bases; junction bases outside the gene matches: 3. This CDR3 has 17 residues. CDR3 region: CASSSGTGVSGANVLTF. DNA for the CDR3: TGTGCCAGCAGCTCCGGGACAGGGGTCTCTGGGGCCAACGTCCTGACTTTC.

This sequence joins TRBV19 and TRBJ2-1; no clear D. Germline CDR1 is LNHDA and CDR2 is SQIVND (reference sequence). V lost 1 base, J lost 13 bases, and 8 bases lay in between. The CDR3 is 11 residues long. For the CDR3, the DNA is TGTGCCAGTAGTATAGGCCAGCTACAGTTCTTC. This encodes CASSIGQLQFF. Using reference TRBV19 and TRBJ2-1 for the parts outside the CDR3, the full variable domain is DGGITQSPKYLFRKEGQNVTLSCEQNLNHDAMYWYRQDPGQGLRLIYYSQIVNDFQKGDIAEGYSVSREKKESFPLTVTSAQKNPTAFYLCASSIGQLQFFGPGTRLTVL.

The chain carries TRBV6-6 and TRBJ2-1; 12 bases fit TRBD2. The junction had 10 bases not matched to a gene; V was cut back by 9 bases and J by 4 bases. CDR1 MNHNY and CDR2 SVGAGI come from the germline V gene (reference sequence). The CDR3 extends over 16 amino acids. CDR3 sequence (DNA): TGTGCCAGTTCACTAGCGGGGGGCCGCAATTACAATGAGCAGTTCTTC. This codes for CASSLAGGRNYNEQFF.

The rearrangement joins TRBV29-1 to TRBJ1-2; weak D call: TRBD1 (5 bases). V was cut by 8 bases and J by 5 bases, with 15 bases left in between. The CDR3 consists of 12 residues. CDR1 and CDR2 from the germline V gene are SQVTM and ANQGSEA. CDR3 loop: CSFEREGYGYTF. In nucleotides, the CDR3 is TGCAGCTTCGAACGAGAGGGGTATGGCTACACCTTC.

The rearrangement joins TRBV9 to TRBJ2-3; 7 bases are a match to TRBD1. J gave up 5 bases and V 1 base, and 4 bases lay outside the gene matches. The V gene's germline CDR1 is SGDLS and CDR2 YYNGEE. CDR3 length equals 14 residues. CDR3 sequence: CASSVKGAEDTQYF. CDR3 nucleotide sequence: TGTGCCAGCAGCGTAAAGGGGGCGGAAGATACGCAGTATTTT.

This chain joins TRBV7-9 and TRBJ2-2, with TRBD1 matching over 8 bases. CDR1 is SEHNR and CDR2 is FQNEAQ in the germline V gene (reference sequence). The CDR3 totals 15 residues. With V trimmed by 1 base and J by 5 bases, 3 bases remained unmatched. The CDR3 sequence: CASSLVRGPTGELFF. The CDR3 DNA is TGTGCCAGCAGCTTAGTCAGGGGGCCTACCGGGGAGCTGTTTTTT. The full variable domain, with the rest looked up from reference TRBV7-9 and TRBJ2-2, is DTGVSQNPRHKITKRGQNVTFRCDPISEHNRLYWYRQTLGQGPEFLTYFQNEAQLEKSRLLSDRFSAERPKGSFSTLEIQRTEQGDSAMYLCASSLVRGPTGELFFGEGSRLTVL.